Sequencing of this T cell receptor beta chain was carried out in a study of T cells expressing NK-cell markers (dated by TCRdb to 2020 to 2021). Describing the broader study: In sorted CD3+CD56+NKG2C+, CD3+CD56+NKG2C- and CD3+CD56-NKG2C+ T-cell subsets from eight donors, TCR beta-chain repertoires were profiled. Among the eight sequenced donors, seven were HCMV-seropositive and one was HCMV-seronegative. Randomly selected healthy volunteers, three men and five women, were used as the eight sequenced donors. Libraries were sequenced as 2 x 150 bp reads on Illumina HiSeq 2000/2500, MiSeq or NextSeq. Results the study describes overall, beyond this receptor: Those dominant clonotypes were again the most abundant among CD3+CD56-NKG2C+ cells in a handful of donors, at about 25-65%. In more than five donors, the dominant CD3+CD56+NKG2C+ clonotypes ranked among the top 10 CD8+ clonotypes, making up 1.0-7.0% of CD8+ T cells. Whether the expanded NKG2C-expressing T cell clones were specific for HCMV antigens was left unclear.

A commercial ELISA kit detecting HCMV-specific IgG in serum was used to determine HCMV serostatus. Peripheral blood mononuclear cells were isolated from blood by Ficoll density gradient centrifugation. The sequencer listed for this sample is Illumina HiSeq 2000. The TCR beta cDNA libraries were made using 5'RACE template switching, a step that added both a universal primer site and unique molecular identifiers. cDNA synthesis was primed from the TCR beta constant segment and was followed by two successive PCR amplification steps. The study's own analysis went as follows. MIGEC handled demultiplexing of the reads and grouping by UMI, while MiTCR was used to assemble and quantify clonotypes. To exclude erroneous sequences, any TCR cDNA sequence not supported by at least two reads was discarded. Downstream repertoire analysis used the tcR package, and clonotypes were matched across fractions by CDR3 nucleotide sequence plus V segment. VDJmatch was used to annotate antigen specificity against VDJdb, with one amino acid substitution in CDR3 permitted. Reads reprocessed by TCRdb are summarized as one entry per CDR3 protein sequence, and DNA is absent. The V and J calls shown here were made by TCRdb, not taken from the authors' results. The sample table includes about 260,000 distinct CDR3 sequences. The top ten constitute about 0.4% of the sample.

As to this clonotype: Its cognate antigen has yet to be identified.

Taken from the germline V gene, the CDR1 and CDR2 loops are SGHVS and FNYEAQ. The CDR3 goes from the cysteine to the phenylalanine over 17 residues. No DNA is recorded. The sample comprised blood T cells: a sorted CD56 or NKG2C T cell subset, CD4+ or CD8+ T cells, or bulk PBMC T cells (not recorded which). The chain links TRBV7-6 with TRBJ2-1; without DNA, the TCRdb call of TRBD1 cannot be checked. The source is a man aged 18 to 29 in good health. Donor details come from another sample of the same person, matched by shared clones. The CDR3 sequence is CASSSIYRGHLNNEQFF. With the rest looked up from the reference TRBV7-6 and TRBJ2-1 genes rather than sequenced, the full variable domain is GAGVSQSPRYKVTKRGQDVALRCDPISGHVSLYWYRQALGQGPEFLTYFNYEAQQDKSGLPNDRFSAERPEGSISTLTIQRTEQRDSAMYRCASSSIYRGHLNNEQFFGPGTRLTVL.